One sample yielded the 15 T cell receptor beta chains listed below, sequenced in a study of neurological immune-mediated disorders (dated by TCRdb to between 2017 and 2020). The library was prepared using 5' RACE. The reads were generated on an Illumina HiSeq 2500. TCRdb reprocessed the public reads (quality trimming at Q25 with fastp, clone calling with MiXCR) and kept in-frame beta chains. All rows with the same CDR3 protein become a single entry with the most common DNA and genes. The table for this sample lists about 60,000 distinct CDR3 sequences; 3% to 4% of them were counted only once. The leading ten clones occupy roughly 7% of the sample. The source material was PBMCs. The receptors here all came from an older woman with multiple sclerosis.

At least ten counts were recorded for this clonotype. The V and J genes are TRBV5-1 and TRBJ1-1; tentative D call: TRBD1 (6 bases). V was cut by 3 bases and J by 5 bases, with 14 bases left in between. The CDR3 is made up of 14 amino acids. CDR1 and CDR2 (germline): SGHRS, YFSETQ. For the CDR3, the DNA is TGCGCCAGCAGCTCCGGGACACAATCGACTGAAGCTTTCTTT. The encoded protein is CASSSGTQSTEAFF.

This clonotype was detected ten times or more. The rearrangement uses TRBV28 and TRBJ2-3; unclear D gene. The germline V gene encodes CDR1 MDHEN and CDR2 SYDVKM. V was cut by 6 bases and J by 6 bases, with 10 bases left in between. The CDR3 consists of 12 residues. The CDR3 nucleotides are TGTGCCAGCAGCCCCCTCGGGGATACGCAGTATTTT. Its translation: CASSPLGDTQYF.

This clonotype was seen at least ten times. This chain connects TRBV5-6 to TRBJ2-7, with D hard to call. The CDR3 sequence is 15 residues long. V dropped 1 base and J dropped 0 bases, with 11 bases sitting between them. CDR1 is SGHDT, CDR2 YYEEEE, per germline. The CDR3 region has the DNA TGTGCCAGCAGCTTGCGAAGCTCCTTCTCCTACGAGCAGTACTTC. The encoded protein is CASSLRSSFSYEQYF.

Ten or more counts support this clonotype. J is TRBJ2-2 and V is TRBV12-3 or TRBV12-4, with D unclear. This CDR3 contains 14 residues. V was trimmed by 3 bases and J by 2 bases, leaving 7 bases between them. CDR3 nucleotides: TGTGCCAGCAGTTTGACTCCTAACACCGGGGAGCTGTTTTTT. Translating it yields CASSLTPNTGELFF.

This clonotype was seen ten or more times. CDR3 region: CAISESPGQAKETQYF. CDR3 coding DNA: TGTGCCATCAGTGAGTCGCCGGGACAGGCAAAAGAGACCCAGTACTTC. This chain joins TRBV10-3 and TRBJ2-5, with 8 bases aligning to TRBD1. The germline V gene encodes CDR1 ENHRY and CDR2 SYGVKD. The CDR3 length is 16 residues. V gave up 0 bases and J gave up 3 bases; unmatched junction bases: 6.

This clonotype was seen at least ten times. The chain uses TRBV29-1 and TRBJ2-5; either TRBD1 or TRBD2 may fit D (5 bases each). Germline CDR1 and CDR2: SQVTM and ANQGSEA. This CDR3 region has 14 residues. The V gene lost 6 bases and the J gene lost 0 bases, with 14 bases spanning the gap. Here the CDR3 reads CSVSLPGHQETQYF. The CDR3 DNA reads TGCAGCGTCTCCCTACCGGGACACCAAGAGACCCAGTACTTC.

This clonotype was observed many times. The chain carries TRBV10-3 and TRBJ1-6, with TRBD1 matching 8 bases. The CDR3 covers 15 residues. The V segment lost 1 base and the J segment 8 bases; nucleotides outside the gene matches: 4. Germline lookup yields CDR1 ENHRY and CDR2 SYGVKD. In DNA form, the CDR3 reads TGTGCCATCAGTGAGTTGGCGACAGGGGATTCACCCCTCCACTTT. It is translated as CAISELATGDSPLHF.

In its sample, this clonotype was seen many times. V gene TRBV9 combines with J gene TRBJ2-1, with TRBD2 identical over 9 bases. CDR3 size: 12 residues. V was pared by 0 bases and J by 12 bases, with 1 base of the junction left unmatched. Per the germline V gene, CDR1 is SGDLS and CDR2 is YYNGEE. This CDR3 reads CASSVGSGGQFF. DNA for the CDR3: TGTGCCAGCAGCGTAGGTAGCGGGGGGCAGTTCTTC.

This clonotype has only a few counts. The genes are TRBV4-3 and TRBJ1-1; TRBD1 aligns across 7 bases. Germline V gene data show CDR1 as LGHNA and CDR2 as YSLEER. V lost 0 bases to trimming and J lost 0 bases; unmatched junction nucleotides: 7. This CDR3 region has 17 residues. DNA of the CDR3: TGCGCCAGCAGCCAAGATCTCCAGACAGGGTTGAACACTGAAGCTTTCTTT. Translated: CASSQDLQTGLNTEAFF.

This clonotype has at least ten counts. The chain uses TRBV20-1 and TRBJ1-1, with D perhaps matching TRBD1 (5 bases). The CDR3 totals 16 residues. The V gene lost 0 bases and the J gene lost 0 bases, with 14 bases spanning the gap. From germline, CDR1 is DFQATT and CDR2 SNEGSKA (reference sequence). The CDR3 nucleotides are TGCAGTGCTAGAGATACAGGCCAGTGGATGAACACTGAAGCTTTCTTT. Its translation: CSARDTGQWMNTEAFF.

This clonotype was found many times. This chain connects TRBV14 to TRBJ2-5; the D call may be TRBD1 or TRBD2 (5 bases each). Trimming removed 4 bases from V and 4 bases from J, with 16 bases in between. The germline V gene has CDR1 SGHDN and CDR2 FVKESK. The CDR3 spans 15 residues. In nucleotides, the CDR3 is TGTGCCAGCAGCCTAACCGGGACGCACGGAGAGACCCAGTACTTC. The encoded protein is CASSLTGTHGETQYF.

Regarding this clonotype: This may stem from a read error, because a much larger clone lies one nucleotide away. V usage is TRBV28 and J usage is TRBJ2-7; TRBD2 matches 9 bases. From germline, CDR1 is MDHEN and CDR2 SYDVKM. V lost 7 bases to trimming and J lost 0 bases; unmatched junction nucleotides: 10. CDR3 size: 16 residues. The CDR3 sequence is CASNTPSGAPSYEQYF. The DNA for the CDR3 is TGTGCCAGCAACACCCCTAGCGGGGCCCCCTCCTACGAGCAGTACTTC. Drawing the rest from reference TRBV28 and TRBJ2-7, the complete variable domain is DVKVTQSSRYLVKRTGEKVFLECVQDMDHENMFWYRQDPGLGLRLIYFSYDVKMKEKGDIPEGYSVSREKKERFSLILESASTNQTSMYLCASNTPSGAPSYEQYFGPGTRLTVT.

This clonotype was recorded many times. The chain couples TRBV5-1 to TRBJ2-7, with 10 nucleotides matching TRBD1. The germline gives CDR1 SGHRS, CDR2 YFSETQ. The CDR3 extends over 14 amino acids. Trimming cost V 2 bases and J 4 bases; bases outside gene matches: 3. CDR3 sequence: CASSFGGQGYEQYF. The DNA of the CDR3 is TGCGCCAGCAGCTTTGGGGGACAGGGGTACGAGCAGTACTTC.

In this sample, this clonotype turned up many times. The V and J genes are TRBV4-1 and TRBJ1-6; D remains ambiguous. Deletions cut 0 bases from V and 5 bases from J, with 11 bases between. The CDR3 totals 16 residues. Germline-derived CDR1 and CDR2 are MGHRA and YSYEKL. CDR3 nucleotide sequence: TGCGCCAGCAGCCAAGACTTTGTGGCCGATAATTCACCCCTCCACTTT. Its protein is CASSQDFVADNSPLHF.

This clonotype was counted ten times or more. The V call is TRBV20-1, the J call TRBJ2-7; D remains unclear. This CDR3 has 11 residues. Looked up from germline, CDR1 is DFQATT and CDR2 is SNEGSKA (reference sequence). This CDR3 is CRDFEEYEQYF. CDR3 DNA sequence: TGCAGAGACTTTGAGGAATACGAGCAGTACTTC.